These 29 T cell receptor beta chains were sequenced from one sample in a study of shared clonotypes between healthy human individuals. The method was immunoSEQ multiplex PCR; TCRdb's version includes in-frame clones alone and lacks a portion of them. The repertoire holds about 1.1 million clones, with about 80% as singletons. Sequences were obtained from memory CD4+ T cells from PBMCs. As for subset: CD45RA-negative fraction. Receptor source: a man younger than 30 in good health. Some clones in this sample may be carry-over from other donors' samples.

The rearrangement links TRBV19 to TRBJ1-5; 9 nucleotides agree with TRBD1. The CDR3 has 15 amino acids. V was pared by 8 bases and J by 6 bases, with 11 bases of the junction left unmatched. Germline V CDR1 and CDR2: LNHDA, SQIVND (reference sequence). The CDR3 sequence is CASLPYRGQGQPQHF. For the CDR3, the DNA is TGTGCCAGTCTACCCTACAGGGGGCAGGGTCAGCCCCAGCATTTT.

The chain uses TRBV25-1 and TRBJ2-1; D is unclear. Germline assignment: CDR1 MGHDK and CDR2 SYGVNS. V was trimmed by 1 base and J by 5 bases, leaving 12 bases between them. The CDR3 length is 15 residues. DNA of the CDR3: TGTGCCAGCAGTGAATCAACCAGGCCCCACAATGAGCAGTTCTTC. Protein sequence: CASSESTRPHNEQFF.

The chain links TRBV7-8 to TRBJ2-1; D not certain. V shed 1 base and J shed 15 bases, with 16 bases lying between them. The germline V gene encodes CDR1 SGHVS and CDR2 FQNEAQ. The CDR3 runs to 13 residues. The CDR3 protein is CASSLESGGMPFF. The CDR3 DNA reads as TGTGCCAGCAGCTTAGAGTCAGGTGGAATGCCGTTCTTC.

The V gene is TRBV11-2, the J gene TRBJ1-2, with 8 bases identical to TRBD1. V lost 5 bases to trimming and J lost 6 bases; unmatched junction nucleotides: 11. This CDR3 is 15 amino acids long. Germline lookup yields CDR1 SGHAT and CDR2 FQNNGV. In DNA form, the CDR3 reads TGTGCCAGCAGCCCCGGACAGGGATCGGGCAATGGCTACACCTTC. It yields the protein CASSPGQGSGNGYTF.

CDR3 sequence reads: CASSSTGRGSYNEQFF. CDR3 nucleotides: TGTGCCAGCAGCTCCACCGGACGCGGCTCCTACAATGAGCAGTTCTTC. The chain uses TRBV5-6 and TRBJ2-1; D ambiguous. This CDR3 has 16 amino acids. V lost 3 bases to trimming and J lost 0 bases, with 13 bases between them. Per the germline V gene, CDR1 is SGHDT and CDR2 is YYEEEE.

The rearrangement uses TRBV28 and TRBJ1-2; tentative D call: TRBD1 (6 bases). CDR1 is MDHEN and CDR2 is SYDVKM in the germline V gene. V lost 4 bases to trimming and J lost 1 base, with 13 bases between them. The CDR3 extends over 15 amino acids. CDR3 in amino acids: CASSSRGILNYGYTF. The CDR3, as DNA: TGTGCCAGCAGTTCGAGGGGGATACTTAACTATGGCTACACCTTC.

The DNA for the CDR3 is TGCGCCAGCAGCCAAGGGGGGGCGAGCAATCAGCCCCAGCATTTT. Protein: CASSQGGASNQPQHF. This chain uses TRBV4-1 with TRBJ1-5; D might be TRBD1 (6 bases). The V gene lost 1 base and the J gene lost 1 base, with 8 bases spanning the gap. The CDR3 covers 15 residues. CDR1 and CDR2 (germline): MGHRA, YSYEKL.

The V gene is TRBV5-1, the J gene TRBJ2-5; 12 positions agree with TRBD2. CDR1 is SGHRS and CDR2 is YFSETQ in the germline V gene. With 5 bases clipped from V and 4 bases from J, the junction kept 12 bases outside the gene matches. This CDR3 has 17 residues. The CDR3: CASRKVLAGGVRETQYF. The DNA for the CDR3 is TGCGCCAGCAGAAAAGTGCTAGCGGGAGGGGTTAGAGAGACCCAGTACTTC.

This clone has more than one count but fewer than ten. The chain couples TRBV27 to TRBJ2-7; possibly TRBD2 for D (6 bases). The CDR3 is made up of 13 amino acids. The germline V gene has CDR1 MNHEY and CDR2 SMNVEV (reference sequence). V was shortened by 5 bases and J by 5 bases, with 13 bases between the two germline ends. CDR3 sequence: CASSQLARHEQYF. The CDR3 coding sequence is TGTGCCAGCAGTCAACTAGCTCGTCACGAGCAGTACTTC.

This sequence joins TRBV28 and TRBJ1-5; D is unresolved. The V end lost 2 bases, the J end lost 4 bases, and 6 bases lay between the germline ends. In germline, CDR1 is MDHEN, CDR2 SYDVKM. The CDR3 sequence is 13 residues long. CDR3 DNA: TGTGCCAGCAGTTTAACCTATAATCAGCCCCAGCATTTT. This codes for CASSLTYNQPQHF.

The chain carries TRBV4-1 and TRBJ1-1; maybe TRBD1 (6 bases). Germline loops: CDR1 MGHRA, CDR2 YSYEKL. V lost 3 bases and J 0 bases, leaving 11 bases between the germline ends. There are 15 residues in the CDR3. DNA for the CDR3: TGCGCCAGCAGCCAGCTGGGGGCCCTGAACACTGAAGCTTTCTTT. Translation gives CASSQLGALNTEAFF.

The V call is TRBV7-3, the J call TRBJ2-3; D not resolved. V was cut by 3 bases and J by 2 bases, with 6 bases left in between. Germline loops: CDR1 SGHTA, CDR2 FQGTGA. The CDR3 loop spans 13 amino acids. CDR3 loop: CASSFQLTDTQYF. The CDR3 nucleotides are TGTGCCAGCAGCTTTCAGCTCACAGATACGCAGTATTTT.

This rearrangement joins TRBV28 to TRBJ1-4; 9 bases line up with TRBD1. CDR3 length: 15 residues. The V gene's germline CDR1 is MDHEN and CDR2 SYDVKM. Unmatched junction bases numbered 5, after V lost 6 bases and J lost 3 bases. The CDR3 protein is CASREQGAANEKLFF. The CDR3 coding sequence is TGTGCCAGCAGGGAACAGGGGGCGGCTAATGAAAAACTGTTTTTT.

V gene TRBV18 combines with J gene TRBJ2-1; a weak D match, TRBD2 (5 bases). The CDR3 length is 16 residues. The germline V and J ends were trimmed by 2 bases and 7 bases, with 18 bases remaining between them. Germline V gene sequence: CDR1 KGHSH, CDR2 LQKENI. As DNA, the CDR3 is TGTGCCAGCTCACCAATAATGCCGGGGAATGGAAATGAGCAGTTCTTC. Its translation is CASSPIMPGNGNEQFF.

There are a few counts of this clone. This chain uses TRBV6-1 with TRBJ1-5; D uncertain. With 6 bases removed from V and 4 bases from J, the gap between germline ends came to 16 bases. The germline V gene has CDR1 MNHNS and CDR2 SASEGT. This CDR3 has 15 residues. The CDR3 DNA follows: TGTGCCAGCAGCGGAGCACTCCTCCCGAATCAGCCCCAGCATTTT. It yields the protein CASSGALLPNQPQHF.

The chain combines TRBV5-8 with TRBJ2-5; 7 nucleotides match TRBD1. The J segment lost 5 bases and the V segment lost 4 bases, leaving 8 bases of the junction unmatched. This CDR3 spans 14 amino acids. The germline V gene has CDR1 SGHTS and CDR2 YDEGEE. CDR3 residues: CASSPGQVAETQYF. Written as DNA, the CDR3 is TGTGCCAGCAGCCCCGGACAGGTGGCGGAGACCCAGTACTTC.

In this sample, this clone turned up many times. Other DNA sequences in this sample translate to the same CDR3. This chain joins TRBV4-1 and TRBJ2-1, with 7 bases fitting TRBD2. Germline-derived CDR1 and CDR2 are MGHRA and YSYEKL. The V and J ends lost 4 bases and 2 bases, in that order; junction bases with no gene match: 8. This CDR3 comprises 16 residues. In DNA, the CDR3 is TGCGCCAGCAGCCGGGAGGGTCTAGCGGCCTACAATGAGCAGTTCTTC. Encoded protein: CASSREGLAAYNEQFF.

J is TRBJ1-2 and V is TRBV11-2; 7 nucleotides agree with TRBD1. V shed 5 bases and J 5 bases; nucleotides not matched to a gene: 2. Germline loops: CDR1 SGHAT, CDR2 FQNNGV. There are 12 residues in the CDR3. The CDR3 sequence is CASSQGGYGYTF. The CDR3 DNA is TGTGCCAGCAGCCAGGGGGGTTATGGCTACACCTTC. The complete variable domain, with remaining parts taken from reference TRBV11-2 and TRBJ1-2, reads EAGVAQSPRYKIIEKRQSVAFWCNPISGHATLYWYQQILGQGPKLLIQFQNNGVVDDSQLPKDRFSAERLKGVDSTLKIQPAKLEDSAVYLCASSQGGYGYTFGSGTRLTVV.

The CDR3 here is CASSDQAGFVDEQYF. As DNA, the CDR3 is TGTGCCAGCAGTGACCAGGCGGGATTCGTCGACGAGCAGTACTTC. The chain links TRBV25-1 to TRBJ2-7, with D possibly TRBD2 on 6 matching bases. The CDR3 length is 15 residues. Trimming removed 3 bases from V and 5 bases from J, with 17 bases in between. Germline CDR1 reads MGHDK; CDR2 reads SYGVNS.

The table lists this clone with a few counts. V is TRBV19 and J is TRBJ1-2; 8 positions match TRBD1. J lost 4 bases, V lost 3 bases, and 4 bases had no gene match. The germline V gene has CDR1 LNHDA and CDR2 SQIVND (reference sequence). CDR3 length: 14 amino acids. CDR3 coding DNA: TGTGCCAGTAGTATGGGACAGGCCATCTATGGCTACACCTTC. This sequence encodes CASSMGQAIYGYTF.

V and J are TRBV5-4 and TRBJ1-3, with unresolved D. Germline V gene data show CDR1 as SGHNT and CDR2 as YYREEE (reference sequence). V was cut by 4 bases and J by 0 bases, with 11 bases left in between. The CDR3 is 15 amino acids. Here the CDR3 DNA reads TGTGCCAGCAGCCTAGACACGCTCTCTGGAAACACCATATATTTT. Its protein product is CASSLDTLSGNTIYF.

In the case of this clone: The junction does not match germline at one end; this may be a read error. The chain is built from TRBV2 and TRBJ2-7; TRBD1 might be the D (6 bases). From germline, CDR1 is SNHLY and CDR2 FYNNEI. This CDR3 comprises 10 residues. The CDR3 loop is CARGQTPSGF. The CDR3 DNA reads as TGTGCCAGAGGACAGACGCCTTCGGGCTTC.

This chain links TRBV4-1 with TRBJ2-7, with D possibly TRBD2 on 5 matching bases. Per the germline V gene, CDR1 is MGHRA and CDR2 is YSYEKL. The CDR3 has 13 amino acids. V lost 4 bases and J 4 bases, leaving 11 bases between the germline ends. CDR3 region: CASSRQDWYEQYF. CDR3 DNA: TGCGCCAGCAGCCGCCAGGACTGGTACGAGCAGTACTTC.

The chain links TRBV29-1 to TRBJ2-3; D unclear. The germline CDR1 and CDR2 sequences are SQVTM and ANQGSEA. CDR3 length equals 13 residues. Deletions cut 4 bases from V and 4 bases from J, with 12 bases between. The CDR3: CSVASWSSDTQYF. In DNA form, the CDR3 reads TGCAGCGTTGCCTCATGGTCTTCAGATACGCAGTATTTT.

This clone has ten or more counts. The sample carries other DNA sequences with the same CDR3. CDR3 bases: TGTGCCAGCAGCGCTGGACTAGCGGGAAGCACAGATACGCAGTATTTT. This encodes CASSAGLAGSTDTQYF. This sequence joins TRBV5-4 and TRBJ2-3; 12 bases are shared with TRBD2. The CDR3 runs to 16 residues. Trimming at V came to 4 bases and at J to 0 bases, leaving 3 bases not matched to a gene. Germline assignment: CDR1 SGHNT and CDR2 YYREEE (reference sequence).

V usage is TRBV7-3 and J usage is TRBJ2-6; D unclear. The V gene lost 2 bases and the J gene lost 0 bases, with 8 bases spanning the gap. The germline V gene encodes CDR1 SGHTA and CDR2 FQGTGA. This CDR3 region has 16 residues. CDR3 protein: CASSLFPVSGANVLTF. The CDR3 DNA reads TGTGCCAGCAGCTTATTCCCGGTCTCTGGGGCCAACGTCCTGACTTTC.

Note on this clone: This may arise from a read error, as a much more abundant clone is one base away. Other DNA sequences in the same sample also yield this CDR3. The rearrangement links TRBV7-3 to TRBJ2-5; 8 bases are a match to TRBD1. Germline loops: CDR1 SGHTA, CDR2 FQGTGA. The CDR3 spans 13 residues. The ends lost 6 bases at V and 4 bases at J; junction bases unmatched: 4. The CDR3 sequence: CASSFGQGETQYF. The CDR3 DNA reads as TGTGCCAGCAGTTTCGGACAGGGAGAGACCCAGTACTTC. Filled out from reference TRBV7-3 and TRBJ2-5, the complete variable domain reads GAGVSQTPSNKVTEKGKYVELRCDPISGHTALYWYRQSLGQGPEFLIYFQGTGAADDSGLPNDRFFAVRPEGSVSTLKIQRTERGDSAVYLCASSFGQGETQYFGPGTRLLVL.

The J gene is TRBJ1-2, the V gene TRBV28; D unclear. V was pared by 1 base and J by 2 bases, with 11 bases between. CDR1 and CDR2 (germline): MDHEN, SYDVKM. The CDR3 has 15 amino acids. In DNA, the CDR3 is TGTGCCAGCAGTTTATATGGCAGTAGAAACTATGGCTACACCTTC. As protein: CASSLYGSRNYGYTF.

Many counts were recorded for this clone. CDR3 region: CASSPPVMASGSSYNEQFF. The DNA for the CDR3 is TGTGCCAGCAGCCCACCCGTAATGGCTAGCGGGAGCTCCTACAATGAGCAGTTCTTC. This chain uses TRBV7-9 with TRBJ2-1; 10 bases fit TRBD2. Per the germline V gene, CDR1 is SEHNR and CDR2 is FQNEAQ (reference sequence). J gave up 0 bases and V 5 bases, and 13 bases lay outside the gene matches. The CDR3 has 19 amino acids.